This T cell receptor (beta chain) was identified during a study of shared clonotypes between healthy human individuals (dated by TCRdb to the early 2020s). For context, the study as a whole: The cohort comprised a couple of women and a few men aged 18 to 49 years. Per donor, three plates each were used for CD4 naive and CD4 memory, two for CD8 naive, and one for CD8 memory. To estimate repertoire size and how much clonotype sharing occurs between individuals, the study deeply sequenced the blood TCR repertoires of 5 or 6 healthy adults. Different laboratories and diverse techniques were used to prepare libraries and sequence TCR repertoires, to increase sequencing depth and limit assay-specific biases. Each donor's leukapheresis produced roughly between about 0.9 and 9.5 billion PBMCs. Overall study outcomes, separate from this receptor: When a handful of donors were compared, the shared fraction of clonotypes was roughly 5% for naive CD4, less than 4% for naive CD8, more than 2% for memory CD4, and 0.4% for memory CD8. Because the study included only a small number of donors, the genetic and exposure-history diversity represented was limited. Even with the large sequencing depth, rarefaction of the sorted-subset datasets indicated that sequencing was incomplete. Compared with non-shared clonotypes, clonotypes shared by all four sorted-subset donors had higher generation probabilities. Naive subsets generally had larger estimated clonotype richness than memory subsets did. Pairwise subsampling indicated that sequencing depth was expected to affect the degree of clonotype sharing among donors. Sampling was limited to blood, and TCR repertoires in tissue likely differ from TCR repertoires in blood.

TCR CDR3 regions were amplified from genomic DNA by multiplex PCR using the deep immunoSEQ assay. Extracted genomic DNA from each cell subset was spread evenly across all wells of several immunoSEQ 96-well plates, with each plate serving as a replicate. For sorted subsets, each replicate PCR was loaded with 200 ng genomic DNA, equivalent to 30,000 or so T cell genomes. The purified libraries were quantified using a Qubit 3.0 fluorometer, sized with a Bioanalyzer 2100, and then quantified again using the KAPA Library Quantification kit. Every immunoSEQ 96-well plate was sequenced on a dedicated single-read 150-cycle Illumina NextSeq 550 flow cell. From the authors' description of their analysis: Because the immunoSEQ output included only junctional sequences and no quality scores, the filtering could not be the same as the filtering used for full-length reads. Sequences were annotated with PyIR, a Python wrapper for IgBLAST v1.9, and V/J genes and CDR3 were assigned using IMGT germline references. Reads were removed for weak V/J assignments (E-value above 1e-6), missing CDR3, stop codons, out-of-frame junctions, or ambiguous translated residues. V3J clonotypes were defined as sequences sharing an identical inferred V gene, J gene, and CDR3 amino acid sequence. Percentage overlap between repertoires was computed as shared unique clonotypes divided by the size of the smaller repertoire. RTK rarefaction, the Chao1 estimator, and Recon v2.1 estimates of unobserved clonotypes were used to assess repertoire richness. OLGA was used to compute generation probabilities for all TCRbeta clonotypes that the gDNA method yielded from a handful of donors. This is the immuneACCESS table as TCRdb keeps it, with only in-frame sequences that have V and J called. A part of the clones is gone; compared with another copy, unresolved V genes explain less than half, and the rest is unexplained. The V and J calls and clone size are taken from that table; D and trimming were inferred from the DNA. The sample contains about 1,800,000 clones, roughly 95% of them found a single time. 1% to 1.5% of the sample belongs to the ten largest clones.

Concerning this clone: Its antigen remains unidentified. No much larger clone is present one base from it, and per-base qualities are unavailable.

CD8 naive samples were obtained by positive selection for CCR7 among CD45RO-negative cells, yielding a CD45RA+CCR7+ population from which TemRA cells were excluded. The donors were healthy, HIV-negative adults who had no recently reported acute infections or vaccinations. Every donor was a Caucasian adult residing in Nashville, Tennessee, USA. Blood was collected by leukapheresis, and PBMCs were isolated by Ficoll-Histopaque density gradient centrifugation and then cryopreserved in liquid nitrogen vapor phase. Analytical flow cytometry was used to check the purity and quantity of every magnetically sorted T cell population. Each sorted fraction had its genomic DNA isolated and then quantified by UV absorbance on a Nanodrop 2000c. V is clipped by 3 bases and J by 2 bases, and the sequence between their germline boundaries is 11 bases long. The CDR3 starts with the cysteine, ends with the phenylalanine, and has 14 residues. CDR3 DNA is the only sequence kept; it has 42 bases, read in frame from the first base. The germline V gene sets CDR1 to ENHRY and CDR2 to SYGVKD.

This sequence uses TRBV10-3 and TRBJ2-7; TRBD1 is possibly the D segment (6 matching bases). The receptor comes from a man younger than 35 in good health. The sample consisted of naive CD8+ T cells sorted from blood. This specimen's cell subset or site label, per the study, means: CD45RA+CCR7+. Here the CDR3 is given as CAISDPGTTYEQYF. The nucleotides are TGTGCCATCAGTGATCCCGGGACAACCTACGAGCAGTACTTC.